What follows describes a single T cell receptor (beta chain). Antigen specificity is unknown. The CDR3 runs to 12 residues. V gave up 7 bases and J gave up 8 bases, with 12 bases separating them. Per the germline V gene, CDR1 is SNHLY and CDR2 is FYNNEI. The data were obtained in a study of T cell responses to AZD1222 COVID-19 vaccine. Study findings and constraints: As reported, nearly half of all spike-specific TCRs target variant regions that are unmutated. Possibly, clonal diversity was underestimated; donors were largely white British and included more females.

Data came from immunoSEQ multiplex PCR; TCRdb stores just in-frame clones and leaves some out. This table has under 150,000 clones, 88% appearing once. V is TRBV2 and J is TRBJ2-1; D possibly corresponds to TRBD1 (6 bases). This sequence originates from an adult who received the AZD1222 COVID-19 vaccine. This specimen consisted of peripheral blood, obtained 28 days after the second AZD1222 dose. This CDR3 is CASKLGADEQFF. The CDR3 nucleotides read TGTGCCAGCAAGTTGGGGGCGGATGAGCAGTTCTTC.